The rows below give T cell receptor beta chains drawn from one sample of a study of neurological immune-mediated disorders. TCRdb re-called the 5' RACE reads through MiXCR, storing one row per CDR3 protein. Of about 31,000 distinct CDR3 sequences in the sample, approximately 12% are singletons; the top ten hold roughly 5.6%. Specimen: CD4+ T cells from blood. The receptors derive from a female donor with HTLV-1-associated myelopathy (HAM/TSP). Each CDR3 is given without its conserved first and last residue.

V gene	CDR3 length	J gene	CDR3 protein
TRBV7-3	14	TRBJ2-1	ASSSGLAGGPDEQF
TRBV5-1	13	TRBJ2-1	ASSEGLAVDNEQF
TRBV5-1	12	TRBJ2-3	ASSRLAGADTQY
TRBV5-4	12	TRBJ1-5	ASSLFGGRKPQH
TRBV15	13	TRBJ2-7	ATSRASDGSYEQY
TRBV7-6	12	TRBJ1-3	ASSFKEVGNTIY
TRBV10-3	13	TRBJ2-2	AISLDRANTGELF
TRBV4-2	11	TRBJ2-1	ASRGSGYNEQF
TRBV20-1	15	TRBJ2-6	SARTPAGGLGANVLT
TRBV9	14	TRBJ2-7	ASSVGAGSSSYEQY
TRBV7-6	14	TRBJ2-3	ASSSRGTSGSDTQY
TRBV10-3	12	TRBJ2-3	AISVSGSTDTQY
TRBV7-9	12	TRBJ2-7	ASSSNFGSYEQY
TRBV5-1	13	TRBJ1-4	ASSFDRGTNEKLF
TRBV20-1	12	TRBJ2-7	SAKGGGGTGEQY
TRBV20-1	12	TRBJ2-7	SEGSPGVPYEQY
TRBV6-1	11	TRBJ2-3	ASTKPTTDTQY
TRBV20-1	13	TRBJ2-3	SASFTSGNTDTQY
TRBV20-1	14	TRBJ2-3	SAPASGRISTDTQY
TRBV20-1	10	TRBJ2-3	SAEGGADTQY
TRBV20-1	13	TRBJ2-1	SARGASGRRDEQF
TRBV3-1	14	TRBJ2-2	ASSQLASGNTGELF
TRBV20-1	12	TRBJ2-7	SVGTVGAPYEQY
TRBV12-3/TRBV12-4	11	TRBJ1-6	ASSLLESSPLH
TRBV20-1	11	TRBJ1-5	SAVQGALLPQH
TRBV20-1	13	TRBJ2-7	SARGGGLAGAEQY
TRBV20-1	13	TRBJ1-2	SARVPRGRNYGYT
TRBV6-5	11	TRBJ2-5	ASSSPIGETQY
TRBV20-1	13	TRBJ2-1	SATYDSQGHNEQF
TRBV5-6	14	TRBJ1-4	ASSAAGVATNEKLF
TRBV7-2	12	TRBJ2-3	ASSLGIAADTQY
TRBV9	12	TRBJ2-2	ASSVASSAGELF
TRBV12-3/TRBV12-4	12	TRBJ2-7	ASSSRQGAYEQY
TRBV20-1	11	TRBJ1-1	SALTGGITEAF
TRBV20-1	13	TRBJ2-4	SALGGSYFKNIQY
TRBV3-1	14	TRBJ2-5	ASSQELAGGQETQY
TRBV5-1	13	TRBJ1-5	ASSAGTGGFQPQH
TRBV7-9	14	TRBJ2-6	ASTGLSGSGANVLT
TRBV29-1	15	TRBJ2-7	SVQLGTSGASSYEQY
TRBV5-6	14	TRBJ1-5	ASSSTGRDTNQPQH
TRBV6-1	10	TRBJ2-7	ASSIRAYEQY
TRBV6-1	13	TRBJ1-5	ASSADSAQGQPQH
TRBV3-1	13	TRBJ2-2	ASSQFASGTGELF
TRBV5-1	12	TRBJ2-7	ASSFGGQGREQY
TRBV20-1	14	TRBJ2-5	SARGLPWTVEETQY
TRBV7-2	15	TRBJ1-2	ASSLESGTVRNYGYT
TRBV20-1	15	TRBJ2-5	SALGGTSGGLRETQY
TRBV7-9	14	TRBJ2-2	ASSLPLAANTGELF